This entry describes one T cell receptor (beta chain). What it binds is unknown. The CDR3 is 17 amino acids. The germline V gene has CDR1 SGHTA and CDR2 FQGNSA. Trimming removed 1 base at V and 7 bases at J, with 20 bases between. The sample comes from a study of shared clonotypes between healthy human individuals. Sequencing was at deep level. The authors split each subset's genomic DNA evenly across several immunoSEQ plates. Repertoires were generated with immunoSEQ multiplex PCR, while TCRdb's copy carries only in-frame clones and drops some. The sample contains around 430,000 clones, 70% to 80% of which appear only once. General study points: The donor pool, a small one, limited the genetic and exposure-history diversity represented.

Sequencing was performed on PBMCs. This TCR was recovered from a woman between 40 and 50 years old in good health. Some clones in this sample may be carry-over from other donors' samples. The V gene is TRBV7-2, the J gene TRBJ2-1, with D possibly TRBD2 on 5 matching bases. CDR3 loop: CASSLVVETGSGNEQFF. The DNA for the CDR3 is TGTGCCAGCAGCTTAGTGGTTGAAACGGGATCGGGGAATGAGCAGTTCTTC.